Included here is one TCR beta chain sequence, with context. The CDR3 consists of 14 residues. Germline V gives CDR1 PRHDT, CDR2 FYEKMQ (reference sequence). V was pared by 3 bases and J by 8 bases, with 4 bases of the junction left unmatched. This specimen comes from a study of blood T cell repertoires in COVID-19. Across the study: Spain, Italy and the United States supplied samples that represented acute and convalescent COVID-19. PBMCs, B-cell-depleted T cells, or T cells provided the cDNA or gDNA that made up the material.

How the authors handled the data: Amplification of reference gene primers was used by the study to estimate nucleated cell counts. The protocol was immunoSEQ multiplex PCR, while the TCRdb copy is restricted to in-frame clones and leaves out a portion. The V and J calls and the clone size are those of that table, but D and trimming were determined from the DNA. Among 150,000 to 180,000 clones listed, 70% to 85% were seen once. Sequencing was carried out using peripheral blood. The TCR comes from a woman in her fifties or sixties with acute or convalescent COVID-19. The chain carries TRBV13 and TRBJ1-6; 7 bases align to TRBD1. The CDR3 here is CASSFNRGYSPLHF. CDR3 sequence (DNA): TGTGCCAGCAGCTTTAACAGGGGTTATTCACCCCTCCACTTT.